This TCR beta chain is drawn from a study of T cell responses to AZD1222 COVID-19 vaccine. Findings of the study overall: Nearly half of the spike-specific TCRs reportedly recognize variant regions that carry no mutations.

Sequencing used immunoSEQ multiplex PCR; TCRdb keeps in-frame clones, though not all of them. Of about 46,000 clones detected, approximately 90% appear once; the ten largest clones hold 0.9% to 1.2%. Germline CDR1 reads LGHNA; CDR2 reads YSLEER. Trimming cost V 1 base and J 0 bases, with 8 bases left between them. The CDR3 runs 15 residues. Second-dose intervals of approximately 4 or approximately 12 weeks were pooled. This clone was recorded once. The antigen is unknown. This sequence originates from an adult who received the AZD1222 COVID-19 vaccine. This specimen was peripheral blood, taken 28 days after the second AZD1222 dose. J is TRBJ2-3 and V is TRBV4-3; D is perhaps TRBD2 (5 bases). CDR3 sequence (DNA): TGCGCCAGCAGCCAAGTGGGCGGGAGCACAGATACGCAGTATTTT. Protein sequence: CASSQVGGSTDTQYF.